This T cell receptor beta chain was found in a study of T cells in Graves' hyperthyroidism and ophthalmopathy. Study-level results: The majority of expanded thyroid clonotypes above 0.001 also appeared in blood.

A single count supports this clonotype. What it binds is unknown. TCR beta CDR3 regions were amplified from RNA. A first-round RT-PCR of the TCR CDR3 used the HTBI primer set. From the multiplex PCR reads, TCRdb called clonotypes with MiXCR, one entry per CDR3 protein. The sample shows over 150,000 distinct CDR3 sequences, roughly a sixth of them seen only once. The germline gives CDR1 GTSNPN, CDR2 SVGIG (reference sequence). Trimming removed 5 bases from V and 7 bases from J; junction bases left unmatched: 13. CDR3 size: 15 residues. The sample was blood. V gene TRBV30 combines with J gene TRBJ2-4, with 8 bases matching TRBD1. This TCR was sampled from a woman aged 50 to 60 with Graves' hyperthyroidism. The CDR3 DNA reads as TGTGCCTGGGGCCAAGACAGGGGCCGTTTGAACATTCAGTACTTC. This codes for CAWGQDRGRLNIQYF.